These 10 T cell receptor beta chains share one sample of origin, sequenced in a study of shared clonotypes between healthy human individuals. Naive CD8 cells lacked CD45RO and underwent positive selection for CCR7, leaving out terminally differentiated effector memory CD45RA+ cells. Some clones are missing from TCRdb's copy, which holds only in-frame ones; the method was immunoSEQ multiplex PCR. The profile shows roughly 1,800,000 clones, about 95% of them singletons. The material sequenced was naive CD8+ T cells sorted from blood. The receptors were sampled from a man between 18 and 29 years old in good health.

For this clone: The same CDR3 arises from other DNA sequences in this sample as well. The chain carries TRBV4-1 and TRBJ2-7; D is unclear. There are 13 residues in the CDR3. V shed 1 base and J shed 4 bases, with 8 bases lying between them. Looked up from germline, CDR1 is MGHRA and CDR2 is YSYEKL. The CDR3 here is CASSQGLGYEQYF. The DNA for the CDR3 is TGCGCCAGCAGCCAAGGTTTGGGTTACGAGCAGTACTTC.

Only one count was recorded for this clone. In DNA form, the CDR3 reads TGCGCCAGCAATCTACCGGGGGCCGCCTACGAGCAGTACTTC. It codes for CASNLPGAAYEQYF. The chain employs TRBV10-2 and TRBJ2-7; D possibly uses TRBD1 or TRBD2 (6 bases each). The germline V and J ends were trimmed by 7 bases and 2 bases, with 15 bases remaining between them. Germline V gene data show CDR1 as WSHSY and CDR2 as SAAADI. The CDR3 is made up of 14 amino acids.

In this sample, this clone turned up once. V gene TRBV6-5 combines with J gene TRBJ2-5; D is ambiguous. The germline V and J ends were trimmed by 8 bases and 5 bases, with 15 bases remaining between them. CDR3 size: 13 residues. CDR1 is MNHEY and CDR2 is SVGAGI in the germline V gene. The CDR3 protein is CASYGSYFETQYF. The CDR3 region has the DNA TGTGCCAGCTACGGGTCCTATTTTGAGACCCAGTACTTC.

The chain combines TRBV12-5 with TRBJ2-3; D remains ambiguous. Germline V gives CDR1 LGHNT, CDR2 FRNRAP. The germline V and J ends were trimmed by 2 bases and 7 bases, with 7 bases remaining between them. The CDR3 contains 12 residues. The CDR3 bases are TGTGCTAGTGGTTTGCCATGGAATACGCAGTATTTT. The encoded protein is CASGLPWNTQYF.

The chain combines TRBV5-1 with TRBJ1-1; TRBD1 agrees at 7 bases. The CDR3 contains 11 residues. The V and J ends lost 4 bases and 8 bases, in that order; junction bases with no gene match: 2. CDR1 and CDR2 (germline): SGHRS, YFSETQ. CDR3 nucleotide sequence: TGCGCCAGCAGCCAGGACAGGGAAGCTTTCTTT. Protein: CASSQDREAFF.

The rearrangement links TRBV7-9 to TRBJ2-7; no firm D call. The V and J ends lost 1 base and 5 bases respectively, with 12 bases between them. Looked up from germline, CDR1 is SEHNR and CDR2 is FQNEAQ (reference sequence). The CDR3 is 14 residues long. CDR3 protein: CASSLGSGNHEQYF. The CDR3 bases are TGTGCCAGCAGCTTAGGAAGTGGGAACCACGAGCAGTACTTC.

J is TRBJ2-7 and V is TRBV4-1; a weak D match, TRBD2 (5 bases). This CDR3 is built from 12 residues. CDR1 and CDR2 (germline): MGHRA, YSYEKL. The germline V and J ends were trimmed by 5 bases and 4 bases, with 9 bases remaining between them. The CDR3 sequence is CASSYGGYEQYF. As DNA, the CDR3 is TGCGCCAGCAGCTACGGCGGGTACGAGCAGTACTTC.

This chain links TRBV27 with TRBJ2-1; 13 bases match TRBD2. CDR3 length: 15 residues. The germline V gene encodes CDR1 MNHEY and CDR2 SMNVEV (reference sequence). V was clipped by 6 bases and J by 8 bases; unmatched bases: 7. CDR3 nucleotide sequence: TGTGCCAGCAGCCTCGGACTAGCGGGAGCCTATGAGCAGTTCTTC. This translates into CASSLGLAGAYEQFF.

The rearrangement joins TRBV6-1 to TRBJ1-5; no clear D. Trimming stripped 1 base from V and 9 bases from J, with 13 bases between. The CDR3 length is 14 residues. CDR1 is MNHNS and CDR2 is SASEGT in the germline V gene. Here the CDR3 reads CASSEVLGPGPQHF. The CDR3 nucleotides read TGTGCCAGCAGTGAAGTTCTGGGCCCGGGGCCCCAGCATTTT.

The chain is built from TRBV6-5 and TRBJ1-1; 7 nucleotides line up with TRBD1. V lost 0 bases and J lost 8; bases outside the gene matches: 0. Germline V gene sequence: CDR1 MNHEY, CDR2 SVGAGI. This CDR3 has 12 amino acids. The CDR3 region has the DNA TGTGCCAGCAGTTACTCACAGGGGGAAGCTTTCTTT. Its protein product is CASSYSQGEAFF.